This is a list of T cell receptor beta chains from one sample in a study of response to subunit inactivated influenza vaccine. TCRdb called the RT-PCR reads again in MiXCR, with one record for every CDR3 protein. The sample contains under 950,000 distinct CDR3 sequences, 21% of which appear only once. The sequences come from PBMCs from blood, collected 4 to 6 days after vaccination. The origin of the receptors is a man aged 45-65 years who received an inactivated influenza vaccine. Each CDR3 is given with its conserved first and last residue. A D gene is named only where the DNA matches it firmly. Clone size is shown for a subset of rows, as once, few, many or a class of expanded clone.

>TRBJ2-7|.|TRBV30|few
TGTGCCTGGAGTATCAGTCAGTCCTACGAGCAGTACTTC
CAWSISQSYEQYF
>TRBJ2-7|TRBD1|TRBV9|.
TGTGCCAGCAGCGTTGGGACAGGGACAACCTACGAGCAGTACTTC
CASSVGTGTTYEQYF
>TRBJ2-7|TRBD2|TRBV5-1|.
TGCGCCAGCAGCCCGGAGCCGGGACTAGCGACCTACGAGCAGTACTTC
CASSPEPGLATYEQYF
>TRBJ1-1|.|TRBV9|few
TGTGCCAGCAGCGTAAATAGGGCAGGGGTTGATAACACTGAAGCTTTCTTT
CASSVNRAGVDNTEAFF
>TRBJ1-4|.|TRBV20-1|.
TGCAGTGCTAGAGGACCTAATGAAAAACTGTTTTTT
CSARGPNEKLFF
>TRBJ2-5|TRBD2|TRBV6-2/TRBV6-3|few
TGTGCCAGCAGTGCGACTAGCGGGAGGGCCCAAGAGACCCAGTACTTC
CASSATSGRAQETQYF
>TRBJ1-1|TRBD1|TRBV5-1|.
TGCGCCAGCAGCCCGCTTTCGGGGGGACAGTGGGACACTGAAGCTTTCTTT
CASSPLSGGQWDTEAFF
>TRBJ1-5|TRBD1|TRBV6-1|.
TGTGCCAGCAGTGGACAGGGTGGGAATCAGCCCCAGCATTTT
CASSGQGGNQPQHF
>TRBJ2-1|.|TRBV29-1|few
TGCAGCGTTCGGGTTGATGAGCAGTTCTTC
CSVRVDEQFF
>TRBJ2-7|TRBD2|TRBV29-1|many
TGCAGCGTTGATGGCGGGAGTATCTACGAGCAGTACTTC
CSVDGGSIYEQYF
>TRBJ2-7|TRBD1|TRBV11-2|many
TGTGCCAGCAGTTTAGGGGACAGGGCGTCCGAGCAGTACTTC
CASSLGDRASEQYF
>TRBJ1-2|.|TRBV12-3/TRBV12-4|.
TGTGCCAGCAGTTTCAGGGTACCCATGGGGGGCTACACCTTC
CASSFRVPMGGYTF
>TRBJ1-1|.|TRBV7-2|.
TGTGCCAGCAGCCCCCGGCTGGGCGCGAAAACTGAAGCTTTCTTT
CASSPRLGAKTEAFF
>TRBJ1-1|TRBD1|TRBV5-6|.
TGTGCCAGCAGTCAGGACAGGGTAATGAACACTGAAGCTTTCTTT
CASSQDRVMNTEAFF
>TRBJ1-1|TRBD1|TRBV4-3|.
TGCGCCAGCAGCCGGGGACAGGGGTATGCTTTCTTT
CASSRGQGYAFF
>TRBJ1-4|.|TRBV5-1|many
TGCGCCAGCAGCCCAGGGTCCGCAACTAATGAAAAACTGTTTTTT
CASSPGSATNEKLFF
>TRBJ2-7|TRBD1|TRBV27|.
TGTGCCAGCAGTTTCACAGGGGTCCCGGCCTACGAGCAGTACTTC
CASSFTGVPAYEQYF
>TRBJ1-3|TRBD1|TRBV12-3/TRBV12-4|.
TGTGCCAGCAGTTTAGCGGACAGGATCTCTGGAAACACCATATATTTT
CASSLADRISGNTIYF
>TRBJ1-1|.|TRBV12-3/TRBV12-4|many
TGTGCCAGCAGTTTATGGGGAGGGAACACTGAAGCTTTCTTT
CASSLWGGNTEAFF
>TRBJ1-3|.|TRBV4-1|.
TGCGCCAGCAGCAAAGAATCTGGAAACACCATATATTTT
CASSKESGNTIYF
>TRBJ2-7|.|TRBV5-1|.
TGCGCCAGCAGCTTGGAAGCATCCGTGGGTGAGCAGTACTTC
CASSLEASVGEQYF
>TRBJ1-4|.|TRBV20-1|many
TGCAGTGCAACCCCGGGGACTCGGGAAAAACTGTTTTTT
CSATPGTREKLFF
>TRBJ2-5|.|TRBV10-3|.
TGTGCCATCATGGGGACTGGGGGGGAGACCCAGTACTTC
CAIMGTGGETQYF